This T cell receptor (beta chain) was found in a study of blood T cell repertoires in COVID-19. Some clones are missing from TCRdb's copy, which holds only in-frame ones; the method was immunoSEQ multiplex PCR. The sample yields around 400,000 clones, 75% to 90% seen once. Per the germline V gene, CDR1 is KGHSH and CDR2 is LQKENI. Trimming took 6 bases from V and 4 from J; bases not matched to a gene: 5. This CDR3 is 15 amino acids long. Material: PBMCs or T cells enriched from blood (not recorded which). This chain links TRBV18 with TRBJ2-2, with 10 positions matching TRBD1. The sequence derives from a woman in her forties or fifties who had recovered from COVID-19. The CDR3 protein is CASSRGTGATGELFF. The CDR3 DNA reads TGTGCCAGCTCGAGAGGGACAGGGGCCACCGGGGAGCTGTTTTTT.